The T cell receptor beta chain under discussion was sequenced for a study of blood T cell repertoires in COVID-19. Across the whole study: The cDNA or gDNA used as material had been derived from T cells, B-cell-depleted T cells, or PBMCs.

As handled by the study authors: Reference gene primer amplification gave estimated nucleated cell counts. Profiled with immunoSEQ multiplex PCR; TCRdb holds only in-frame clones, not every one. V, J and clone size derive from that table, while D and trimming were established from the DNA sequence. The data show tens of thousands of clones, 82% seen once. This CDR3 has 18 residues. Germline lookup yields CDR1 SGHRS and CDR2 YFSETQ. Losses at the gene ends were 2 bases for V and 0 bases for J; bases not matched to a gene: 10. Material for sequencing was peripheral blood. This chain uses TRBV5-1 with TRBJ2-3, with TRBD2 matching 9 bases. This receptor was taken from a human donor in a cohort sampled during active COVID-19. The CDR3 loop is CASSFEGRGGRSTDTQYF. For the CDR3, the DNA is TGCGCCAGCAGCTTCGAGGGGCGGGGGGGCCGTAGCACAGATACGCAGTATTTT.